The entry that follows covers one T cell receptor (beta chain) sequence. This entry comes from a study of blood T cells in healthy people across ages. Trimming took off 1 base at V and 0 bases at J, with 7 bases between the two ends. CDR1 and CDR2 (germline): LGHDT, YNNKEL (reference sequence). The CDR3 consists of 16 residues. The authors ran a second PCR of roughly 6 to 11 cycles using a sample-barcoded 5' primer and a J-beta primer mix. Each CDR3 protein is one row after TCRdb ran MiXCR on the 5' RACE reads. The sample lists 800,000 to 1,300,000 distinct CDR3 sequences; about 25% were seen once. A further study also used this sample, focusing on T cells of mothers and their children.

V gene TRBV3-1 combines with J gene TRBJ2-6; D remains ambiguous. The clonotype comes from a girl aged 2-10 years in good health. Sequencing was done on a sample of blood. This CDR3 reads CASSQGQSSGANVLTF. DNA of the CDR3: TGTGCCAGCAGCCAAGGGCAGTCCTCTGGGGCCAACGTCCTGACTTTC. Full variable domain (missing parts from reference TRBV3-1 and TRBJ2-6): DTAVSQTPKYLVTQMGNDKSIKCEQNLGHDTMYWYKQDSKKFLKIMFSYNNKELIINETVPNRFSPKSPDKAHLNLHINSLELGDSAVYFCASSQGQSSGANVLTFGAGSRLTVL.